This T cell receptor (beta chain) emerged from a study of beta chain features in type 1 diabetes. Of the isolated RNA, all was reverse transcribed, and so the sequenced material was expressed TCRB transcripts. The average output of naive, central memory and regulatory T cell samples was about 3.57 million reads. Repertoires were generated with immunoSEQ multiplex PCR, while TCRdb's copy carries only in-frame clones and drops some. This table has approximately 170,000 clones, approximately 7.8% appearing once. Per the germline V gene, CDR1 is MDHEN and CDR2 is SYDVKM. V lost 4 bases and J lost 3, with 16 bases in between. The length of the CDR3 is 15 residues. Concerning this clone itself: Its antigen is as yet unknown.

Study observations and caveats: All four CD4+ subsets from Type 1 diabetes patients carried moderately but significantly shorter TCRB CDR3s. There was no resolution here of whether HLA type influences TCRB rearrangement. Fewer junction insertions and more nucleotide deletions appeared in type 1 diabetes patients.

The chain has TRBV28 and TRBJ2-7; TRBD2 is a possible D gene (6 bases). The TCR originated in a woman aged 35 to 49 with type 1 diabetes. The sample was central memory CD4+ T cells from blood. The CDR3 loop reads CASSSSGGNFYEQYF. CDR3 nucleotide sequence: TGTGCCAGCAGTTCCTCCGGGGGTAACTTCTACGAGCAGTACTTC.